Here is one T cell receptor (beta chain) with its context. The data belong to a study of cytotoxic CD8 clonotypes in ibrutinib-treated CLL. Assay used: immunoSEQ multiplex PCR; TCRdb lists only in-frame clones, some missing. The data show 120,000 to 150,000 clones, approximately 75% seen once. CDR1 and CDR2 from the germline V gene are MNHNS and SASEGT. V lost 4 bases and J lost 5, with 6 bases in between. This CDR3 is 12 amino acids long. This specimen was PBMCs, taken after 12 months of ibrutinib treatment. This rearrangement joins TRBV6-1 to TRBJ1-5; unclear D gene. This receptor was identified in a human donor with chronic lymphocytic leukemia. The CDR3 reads CASSVWDQPQHF. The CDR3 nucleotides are TGTGCCAGCAGTGTTTGGGATCAGCCCCAGCATTTT.